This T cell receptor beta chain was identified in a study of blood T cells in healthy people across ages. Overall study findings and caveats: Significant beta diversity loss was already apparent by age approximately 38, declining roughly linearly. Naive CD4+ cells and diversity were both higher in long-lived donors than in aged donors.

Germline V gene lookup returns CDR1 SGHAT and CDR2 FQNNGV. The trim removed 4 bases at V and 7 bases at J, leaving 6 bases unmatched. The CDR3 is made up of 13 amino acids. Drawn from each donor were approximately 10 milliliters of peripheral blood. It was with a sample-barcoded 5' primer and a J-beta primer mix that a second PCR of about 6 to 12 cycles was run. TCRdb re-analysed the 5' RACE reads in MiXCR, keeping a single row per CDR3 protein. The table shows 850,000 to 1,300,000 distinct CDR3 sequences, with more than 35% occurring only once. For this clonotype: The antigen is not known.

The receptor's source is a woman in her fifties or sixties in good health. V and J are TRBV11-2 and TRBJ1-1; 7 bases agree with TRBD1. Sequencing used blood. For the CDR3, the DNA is TGTGCCAGCAGCTCCGAAGACAGGGATGAAGCTTTCTTT. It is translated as CASSSEDRDEAFF.